These 18 T cell receptor beta chains were all obtained from the same sample, sequenced in a study of graft-versus-host responses after intestinal transplantation. TCRdb keeps only in-frame clones here, not all; method: immunoSEQ multiplex PCR. Seen here are around 29,000 clones, 85% to 95% observed once, and the top ten hold about 0.66%. The sequenced sample was PBMCs, obtained 66 days after intestinal transplant. These receptors all stem from a human patient who received an intestinal transplant, so some T cells may come from the graft donor.

The J gene is TRBJ1-5, the V gene TRBV7-9; 10 bases are a match to TRBD1. Germline V gives CDR1 SEHNR, CDR2 FQNEAQ (reference sequence). J was trimmed by 0 bases and V by 3 bases; bases with no gene match: 11. The length of the CDR3 is 19 residues. CDR3 in DNA: TGTGCCAGCAGCTTGGGGACAGGGGAGACACTCTATAGCAATCAGCCCCAGCATTTT. Amino acid sequence: CASSLGTGETLYSNQPQHF.

The chain carries TRBV6-5 and TRBJ1-6; D uncertain. Germline V gives CDR1 MNHEY, CDR2 SVGAGI. The V end lost 2 bases, the J end lost 8 bases, and 10 bases lay between the germline ends. The CDR3 runs to 14 residues. The CDR3 here is CASSYTRSYSPLHF. DNA of the CDR3: TGTGCCAGCAGTTACACGAGGAGCTATTCACCCCTCCACTTT.

V usage is TRBV27 and J usage is TRBJ1-6; D is unresolved. V was trimmed by 6 bases and J by 11 bases, leaving 8 bases between them. Germline CDR1 is MNHEY and CDR2 is SMNVEV (reference sequence). The CDR3 has 11 amino acids. The CDR3 here is CASRGRAPLHF. The CDR3 nucleotides are TGTGCCAGCAGGGGAAGAGCACCCCTCCACTTT.

The sample holds one count of this clone. This sequence joins TRBV21-1 and TRBJ1-3. TRBV21-1 is given as a pseudogene. This CDR3 contains 15 residues. CDR3 residues: CASSKDWEYGNTIYF. CDR3 sequence (DNA): TGTGCCAGCAGCAAAGATTGGGAGTATGGAAACACCATATATTTT.

The CDR3 sequence is CASPGRTNTGELFF. As DNA, the CDR3 is TGTGCCAGTCCGGGACGGACGAACACCGGGGAGCTGTTTTTT. The chain combines TRBV7-9 with TRBJ2-2; tentatively, D is TRBD1 or TRBD2 (5 bases each). Trimming cost V 9 bases and J 0 bases, with 11 bases left between them. Germline CDR1 SEHNR, CDR2 FQNEAQ (reference sequence). The CDR3 sequence is 14 residues long.

The chain recombines TRBV13 with TRBJ2-7, with D unclear. V was pared by 3 bases and J by 2 bases, with 11 bases between. This CDR3 contains 14 residues. CDR1 is PRHDT and CDR2 is FYEKMQ in the germline V gene (reference sequence). CDR3 region: CASSFTVGAYEQYF. The CDR3 coding sequence is TGTGCCAGCAGCTTTACCGTTGGGGCCTACGAGCAGTACTTC.

The count of this clone is one. The chain links TRBV7-8 to TRBJ2-3; maybe TRBD2 (5 bases). Germline loops: CDR1 SGHVS, CDR2 FQNEAQ. Deletions cut 1 base from V and 0 bases from J, with 14 bases between. The CDR3 contains 17 residues. The CDR3 reads CASSLGLRAASTDTQYF. The CDR3 DNA is TGTGCCAGCAGCTTAGGCCTGCGGGCGGCTAGCACAGATACGCAGTATTTT.

This chain uses TRBV7-9 with TRBJ1-2; a possible D gene is TRBD1 (5 bases). Trimming stripped 1 base from V and 6 bases from J, with 18 bases between. CDR3 length: 16 amino acids. Germline V gene sequence: CDR1 SEHNR, CDR2 FQNEAQ (reference sequence). The CDR3: CASSLGIWENRHGYTF. CDR3 DNA sequence: TGTGCCAGCAGCTTAGGTATTTGGGAGAACAGGCATGGCTACACCTTC.

CDR3 sequence (DNA): TGCGCCAGCAGCTTGGCGGGACAGGGAACCCACGAGCAGTACTTC. It yields the protein CASSLAGQGTHEQYF. The chain joins TRBV5-1 to TRBJ2-7; 9 nucleotides match TRBD1. The CDR3 covers 15 residues. Germline V gene lookup returns CDR1 SGHRS and CDR2 YFSETQ. V gave up 0 bases and J gave up 5 bases; unmatched junction bases: 6.

This chain joins TRBV19 and TRBJ1-5, with D uncertain. V lost 5 bases and J lost 3, with 14 bases in between. This CDR3 has 15 amino acids. Per the germline V gene, CDR1 is LNHDA and CDR2 is SQIVND (reference sequence). The chain's CDR3 is CASSWSSASNQPQHF. Here the CDR3 DNA reads TGTGCCAGTAGTTGGTCCAGTGCCTCCAATCAGCCCCAGCATTTT.

V is TRBV7-9 and J is TRBJ2-7; D possibly corresponds to TRBD1 (6 bases). This CDR3 has 15 amino acids. Trimming left V 5 bases short and J 5 bases short, with 19 bases between. Germline-derived CDR1 and CDR2 are SEHNR and FQNEAQ (reference sequence). This chain's CDR3 is CASSTGQGIGHEQYF. The CDR3 DNA reads TGTGCCAGCAGCACCGGGCAGGGGATAGGCCACGAGCAGTACTTC.

This chain uses TRBV27 with TRBJ2-1, with 9 bases matching TRBD2. The CDR3 has 18 residues. The V gene's germline CDR1 is MNHEY and CDR2 SMNVEV (reference sequence). The V and J ends lost 6 bases and 7 bases, in that order; junction bases with no gene match: 19. The chain's CDR3 is CASSQGRLGAGGQNEQFF. The CDR3 coding sequence is TGTGCCAGCAGCCAAGGCCGCCTCGGGGCGGGGGGGCAGAATGAGCAGTTCTTC.

J is TRBJ1-2 and V is TRBV5-5; no clear D gene. With 4 bases removed from V and 4 bases from J, the gap between germline ends came to 14 bases. Germline CDR1 is SGHKS and CDR2 is YYEKEE (reference sequence). The CDR3 loop spans 14 amino acids. Here the CDR3 DNA reads TGTGCCAGCAGCCCGGGCGTTTGGGGCTATGGCTACACCTTC. Translating gives CASSPGVWGYGYTF.

The chain combines TRBV18 with TRBJ2-5; 8 bases line up with TRBD2. The V and J ends lost 3 bases and 2 bases, in that order; junction bases with no gene match: 2. Germline lookup yields CDR1 KGHSH and CDR2 LQKENI. CDR3 length equals 14 residues. Written as DNA, the CDR3 is TGTGCCAGCTCACCGGGACTAGAACAAGAGACCCAGTACTTC. Protein sequence: CASSPGLEQETQYF.

The chain couples TRBV5-1 to TRBJ2-7; TRBD1 is a possible D gene (6 bases). The V and J ends lost 0 bases and 5 bases respectively, with 12 bases between them. This CDR3 has 14 amino acids. Per germline, CDR1 SGHRS and CDR2 YFSETQ. CDR3 nucleotide sequence: TGCGCCAGCAGCTTGGGACTGGGGGCCCACGAGCAGTACTTC. It encodes CASSLGLGAHEQYF.

The rearrangement links TRBV4-1 to TRBJ2-7, with 7 bases identical to TRBD2. V shed 2 bases, J shed 5 bases, and the junction held 6 bases outside the gene matches. CDR1 is MGHRA and CDR2 is YSYEKL in the germline V gene. The CDR3 runs to 14 residues. This chain's CDR3 is CASSQRTSIHEQYF. The CDR3 bases are TGCGCCAGCAGCCAACGGACTAGTATCCACGAGCAGTACTTC.

V gene TRBV4-2 combines with J gene TRBJ2-1; no clear D gene. The ends were cut back, 0 bases at V and 6 bases at J, with 30 bases in the middle. The CDR3 is 21 amino acids. Germline V gene lookup returns CDR1 LGHNA and CDR2 YNFKEQ. The CDR3 DNA reads TGTGCCAGCAGCCAAGAAACGTCTCAGGAGTGGGGATTTGATGATGCCAATGAGCAGTTCTTC. This translates into CASSQETSQEWGFDDANEQFF.

The rearrangement uses TRBV5-4 and TRBJ2-7, with 11 bases matching TRBD2. After removal of 5 bases from V and 2 bases from J, the junction contained 6 bases not matched to a gene. The V gene's germline CDR1 is SGHNT and CDR2 YYREEE (reference sequence). This CDR3 is built from 15 residues. The CDR3: CASSRGLAETYEQYF. The CDR3 DNA sequence: TGTGCCAGCAGTAGGGGACTAGCGGAGACCTACGAGCAGTACTTC. Full variable domain (missing parts from reference TRBV5-4 and TRBJ2-7): ETGVTQSPTHLIKTRGQQVTLRCSSQSGHNTVSWYQQALGQGPQFIFQYYREEENGRGNFPPRFSGLQFPNYSSELNVNALELDDSALYLCASSRGLAETYEQYFGPGTRLTVT.